What follows is one T cell receptor (beta chain) and its context. The CDR3 is made up of 14 amino acids. Germline CDR1 SGHRS, CDR2 YFSETQ. Trimming left V 5 bases short and J 2 bases short, with 12 bases between. TCRdb fed the RT-PCR reads into MiXCR, producing one record per CDR3 protein. This sample carries fewer than 800,000 distinct CDR3 sequences, approximately 15% of them seen once, and the ten largest clones take 3.6%. This chain uses TRBV5-1 with TRBJ2-3; tentatively, D is TRBD2 (6 bases). Sequencing input: memory CD4+ T cells from blood. This receptor was identified in a female donor in good health, serving as a healthy control. DNA of the CDR3: TGCGCCAGCAGTGTAGTGGGACTCACAGATACGCAGTATTTT. Translation: CASSVVGLTDTQYF.